These 6 T cell receptor beta chains share one sample of origin, sequenced in a study of cytomegalovirus exposure and HLA in healthy donors. The PCR had 60 Vbeta and 13 Jbeta primers. Assay used: immunoSEQ multiplex PCR; TCRdb lists only in-frame clones, some missing. The table records under 95,000 clones, 75% of them present only once. Sequenced: PBMCs. Source of these receptors: a man aged 35 to 55 in good health and CMV-seronegative.

The chain uses TRBV5-6 and TRBJ1-4; TRBD1 agrees at 7 bases. CDR3 size: 15 residues. V gave up 4 bases and J gave up 4 bases; unmatched junction bases: 7. CDR1 SGHDT and CDR2 YYEEEE come from the germline V gene. In DNA form, the CDR3 reads TGTGCCAGCAGCGGCGGGACAGCCCTTAATGAAAAACTGTTTTTT. Translating gives CASSGGTALNEKLFF. The variable domain in full, completed from reference TRBV5-6 and TRBJ1-4, reads DAGVTQSPTHLIKTRGQQVTLRCSPKSGHDTVSWYQQALGQGPQFIFQYYEEEERQRGNFPDRFSGHQFPNYSSELNVNALLLGDSALYLCASSGGTALNEKLFFGSGTQLSVL.

This clone was picked up one time. The rearrangement links TRBV18 to TRBJ1-1; the D gene is possibly TRBD1 (6 bases). Trimming pared 2 bases from V and 0 bases from J, leaving 10 bases between. Germline V gene data show CDR1 as KGHSH and CDR2 as LQKENI. CDR3 length: 15 residues. The CDR3 region is CASSPATGVNTEAFF. DNA of the CDR3: TGTGCCAGCTCACCAGCGACAGGAGTGAACACTGAAGCTTTCTTT. The full variable domain, with the rest looked up from reference TRBV18 and TRBJ1-1, is NAGVMQNPRHLVRRRGQEARLRCSPMKGHSHVYWYRQLPEEGLKFMVYLQKENIIDESGMPKERFSAEFPKEGPSILRIQQVVRGDSAAYFCASSPATGVNTEAFFGQGTRLTVV.

The genes are TRBV13 and TRBJ1-2; TRBD1 matches 7 bases. This CDR3 is 16 amino acids long. The V gene's germline CDR1 is PRHDT and CDR2 FYEKMQ (reference sequence). Trimming removed 5 bases from V and 7 bases from J; junction bases left unmatched: 16. As DNA, the CDR3 is TGTGCCAGCAGCCCCCAGGGCGAATGGCAGGGGGGTGGCTACACCTTC. Its translation is CASSPQGEWQGGGYTF.

The chain has TRBV5-8 and TRBJ2-1; the D gene is possibly TRBD2 (5 bases). The CDR3 spans 17 residues. V was cut by 4 bases and J by 0 bases, with 17 bases left in between. The V gene's germline CDR1 is SGHTS and CDR2 YDEGEE. CDR3 amino acids: CASSPLGVPSSYNEQFF. CDR3 nucleotide sequence: TGTGCCAGCAGCCCTCTCGGGGTCCCCAGCTCCTACAATGAGCAGTTCTTC.

This clone was counted once. This chain connects TRBV9 to TRBJ2-1; 9 positions match TRBD1. Germline CDR1 reads SGDLS; CDR2 reads YYNGEE. V trimming: 3 bases; J trimming: 2 bases; junction bases outside the gene matches: 3. CDR3 length equals 15 residues. The chain's CDR3 is CASSAGTGPYNEQFF. The CDR3 nucleotides read TGTGCCAGCAGCGCCGGGACAGGGCCCTACAATGAGCAGTTCTTC.

V and J are TRBV5-1 and TRBJ2-5; 9 nucleotides align to TRBD1. The J call may not be correct, given that the DNA end is closer to TRBJ2-7. The CDR3 covers 16 residues. Germline loops: CDR1 SGHRS, CDR2 YFSETQ. The CDR3 region is CASSLGPGQGSYEQYF. The CDR3 coding sequence is TGCGCCAGCAGCTTGGGGCCGGGACAGGGATCCTACGAGCAGTACTTC.